The 27 T cell receptor beta chains presented below share a single source sample, sequenced in a study of T cells in Graves' hyperthyroidism and ophthalmopathy. The source material, RNA transcripts, was used to amplify TCR beta CDR3 regions. The HTBI set primed first-round TCR CDR3 RT-PCR. TCRdb analysed the multiplex PCR reads with MiXCR anew, one entry per CDR3 protein. The sample lists 450,000 to 650,000 distinct CDR3 sequences, 12% to 15% seen once, with roughly 7.1% in the top ten. Material for sequencing was blood. The source is a woman under 30 with Graves' ophthalmopathy.

This clonotype was seen repeatedly, ten times or more. The V and J genes are TRBV29-1 and TRBJ1-2, with D maybe TRBD1 (5 bases). This CDR3 has 14 residues. Trimming took off 6 bases at V and 2 bases at J, with 16 bases between the two ends. CDR1 SQVTM and CDR2 ANQGSEA come from the germline V gene. CDR3 sequence: CSVLDIGGNYGYTF. CDR3 coding DNA: TGCAGCGTCCTGGACATAGGTGGGAACTATGGCTACACCTTC. Complete variable domain (other parts from reference TRBV29-1 and TRBJ1-2): SAVISQKPSRDICQRGTSLTIQCQVDSQVTMMFWYRQQPGQSLTLIATANQGSEATYESGFVIDKFPISRPNLTFSTLTVSNMSPEDSSIYLCSVLDIGGNYGYTFGSGTRLTVV.

This clonotype has at least ten counts. This chain links TRBV18 with TRBJ1-1, with a tentative D call TRBD1 (5 bases). Trimming cost V 5 bases and J 4 bases, with 14 bases left between them. This CDR3 is 14 amino acids long. CDR1 and CDR2 from the germline V gene are KGHSH and LQKENI. The CDR3 bases are TGTGCCAGCTCATCGGTCGGGGCGGGCACTGAAGCTTTCTTT. Translated: CASSSVGAGTEAFF.

Worth noting for this clonotype: It may be a read error: a sequence one base away is much more abundant. The V and J genes are TRBV2 and TRBJ2-7; D gene uncertain. The length of the CDR3 is 15 residues. The germline gives CDR1 SNHLY, CDR2 FYNNEI. The V gene lost 1 base and the J gene lost 2 bases, with 12 bases spanning the gap. In DNA form, the CDR3 reads TGTGCCAGCAGTGAAGTACCCAGTACAGCCTACGAGCAGTACTTC. Protein: CASSEVPSTAYEQYF.

This clonotype was seen ten or more times. CDR3 bases: TGTGCCAGCAGCCCCGTTTCGGGTAGTGAAAAACTGTTTTTT. It codes for CASSPVSGSEKLFF. The chain uses TRBV27 and TRBJ1-4, with no clear D. The CDR3 runs to 14 residues. In germline, CDR1 is MNHEY, CDR2 SMNVEV (reference sequence). V was clipped by 6 bases and J by 7 bases, with 15 bases between them.

This clonotype has more than one count but fewer than ten. The rearrangement uses TRBV24-1 and TRBJ2-1; 8 positions match TRBD2. Losses at the gene ends were 4 bases for V and 7 bases for J; bases not matched to a gene: 8. The CDR3 totals 15 residues. Germline V gene lookup returns CDR1 KGHDR and CDR2 SFDVKD. CDR3 nucleotides: TGTGCCACCAGTGAATTGCGGGGGGCGGGTAATGAGCAGTTCTTC. Translation gives CATSELRGAGNEQFF.

There are many counts of this clonotype. The chain uses TRBV20-1 and TRBJ2-5, with TRBD2 identical over 12 bases. V dropped 7 bases and J dropped 5; count of bases not matched to a gene: 8. This CDR3 comprises 14 residues. The germline V gene encodes CDR1 DFQATT and CDR2 SNEGSKA (reference sequence). The CDR3 region is CSVPSGRAGETQYF. The CDR3 nucleotides are TGCAGTGTTCCTAGCGGGAGGGCCGGGGAGACCCAGTACTTC.

This clonotype was detected a few times. The chain is built from TRBV30 and TRBJ2-3; D might be TRBD2 (6 bases). Trimming took off 0 bases at V and 6 bases at J, with 22 bases between the two ends. The V gene's germline CDR1 is GTSNPN and CDR2 SVGIG (reference sequence). The CDR3 loop spans 17 amino acids. The CDR3 DNA follows: TGTGCCTGGAGTGTACGGTGGGGTACTAGCCCCGCGGATACGCAGTATTTT. Encoded protein: CAWSVRWGTSPADTQYF.

The sample holds many counts of this clonotype. V and J are TRBV6-2 or TRBV6-3 and TRBJ1-2, with D uncertain. The CDR3 is 14 amino acids. Between the trimmed V and J ends, which lost 7 bases and 8 bases, there was a span of 20 bases. Per the germline V gene, CDR1 is MNHEY and CDR2 is SVGEGT. CDR3 sequence (DNA): TGTGCCAGCAATGGGCTCGGGGTGCTCTACGGCTACACCTTC. Protein: CASNGLGVLYGYTF.

This clonotype showed up many times. This rearrangement joins TRBV6-1 to TRBJ2-7; D tentatively reads TRBD1 or TRBD2 (6 bases each). V was pared by 5 bases and J by 5 bases, with 19 bases between. CDR1 and CDR2 from the germline V gene are MNHNS and SASEGT. The CDR3 is made up of 15 amino acids. The DNA of the CDR3 is TGTGCCAGCAGTTACGGGGGCGGCCGCGGGGACGAGCAGTACTTC. Amino acid sequence: CASSYGGGRGDEQYF.

The J gene is TRBJ1-2, the V gene TRBV7-3; D not resolved. CDR1 is SGHTA, CDR2 FQGTGA, per germline. CDR3 length: 13 amino acids. V lost 2 bases and J lost 7, with 11 bases in between. CDR3 sequence: CASSLGGSSGYTF. Written as DNA, the CDR3 is TGTGCCAGCAGCTTAGGAGGGTCGAGTGGCTACACCTTC. The full variable domain, in which reference TRBV7-3 and TRBJ1-2 provide the parts outside the CDR3, is GAGVSQTPSNKVTEKGKYVELRCDPISGHTALYWYRQSLGQGPEFLIYFQGTGAADDSGLPNDRFFAVRPEGSVSTLKIQRTERGDSAVYLCASSLGGSSGYTFGSGTRLTVV.

This rearrangement joins TRBV5-6 to TRBJ2-3, with D perhaps matching TRBD1 (5 bases). V was clipped by 4 bases and J by 7 bases, with 13 bases between them. The V gene's germline CDR1 is SGHDT and CDR2 YYEEEE. This CDR3 region has 13 residues. The CDR3 coding sequence is TGTGCCAGCAGCCGGACAAGTCCGAATACGCAGTATTTT. This gives the protein CASSRTSPNTQYF.

This clonotype was observed a handful of times. The V gene is TRBV19, the J gene TRBJ2-2; 10 nucleotides align to TRBD2. Germline V gene sequence: CDR1 LNHDA, CDR2 SQIVND (reference sequence). V shed 6 bases and J 5 bases; nucleotides not matched to a gene: 6. The CDR3 extends over 15 amino acids. For the CDR3, the DNA is TGTGCCAGTAGCGGACTAGCGGTTATGACCGGGGAGCTGTTTTTT. Protein product: CASSGLAVMTGELFF.

This clonotype was counted only a few times. Written as DNA, the CDR3 is TGTGCCAGCAGTTTCCAGGTGCGCTACGAGCAGTACTTC. It yields the protein CASSFQVRYEQYF. The chain couples TRBV27 to TRBJ2-7, with D unclear. V lost 3 bases and J 3 bases, leaving 9 bases between the germline ends. Germline V gene data show CDR1 as MNHEY and CDR2 as SMNVEV (reference sequence). CDR3 length: 13 amino acids.

This clonotype was found a few times. Since a much larger clone is just one base distant, this may be a read error. This chain links TRBV11-2 with TRBJ2-7; D is perhaps TRBD1 or TRBD2 (5 bases each). Trimming left V 6 bases short and J 0 bases short, with 15 bases between. CDR1 and CDR2 from the germline V gene are SGHAT and FQNNGV. The CDR3 has 15 amino acids. The CDR3 nucleotides read TGTGCCAGCAGACATTACCGGGACGTCTCCTACGAGCAGTACTTC. Encoded protein: CASRHYRDVSYEQYF.

This clonotype was recorded a few times. In DNA, the CDR3 is TGCGCCAGCAGCCAAGTGGGACATTTTATAGCGGGATCCACAGATACGCAGTATTTT. This translates into CASSQVGHFIAGSTDTQYF. The J gene is TRBJ2-3, the V gene TRBV4-1; 8 nucleotides align to TRBD2. V lost 1 base, J lost 2 bases, and 14 bases stayed unmatched. From germline, CDR1 is MGHRA and CDR2 YSYEKL. The CDR3 spans 19 residues.

This clonotype was found a few times. The chain links TRBV7-9 to TRBJ2-1, with 7 nucleotides matching TRBD1. This CDR3 contains 16 residues. V was pared by 4 bases and J by 6 bases, with 12 bases of the junction left unmatched. The germline gives CDR1 SEHNR, CDR2 FQNEAQ (reference sequence). The CDR3 reads CASSSIVAGGFNEQFF. In nucleotides, the CDR3 is TGTGCCAGCAGCTCGATAGTGGCAGGGGGATTCAATGAGCAGTTCTTC.

This clonotype was detected a few times. The chain carries TRBV28 and TRBJ1-4; D perhaps matches TRBD1 (6 bases). This CDR3 has 16 amino acids. Germline V lookup: CDR1 MDHEN, CDR2 SYDVKM. The V gene lost 3 bases and the J gene lost 6 bases, with 17 bases spanning the gap. CDR3 sequence reads: CASSFSSPGADEKLFF. DNA for the CDR3: TGTGCCAGCAGTTTCTCCTCGCCAGGGGCGGATGAAAAACTGTTTTTT. Supplemented by reference TRBV28 and TRBJ1-4, the full variable domain reads DVKVTQSSRYLVKRTGEKVFLECVQDMDHENMFWYRQDPGLGLRLIYFSYDVKMKEKGDIPEGYSVSREKKERFSLILESASTNQTSMYLCASSFSSPGADEKLFFGSGTQLSVL.

V gene TRBV19 combines with J gene TRBJ2-4, with D tentatively TRBD1 (6 bases). CDR1 is LNHDA, CDR2 SQIVND, per germline (reference sequence). This CDR3 contains 14 residues. V was pared by 6 bases and J by 0 bases, with 9 bases between. The CDR3 DNA is TGTGCCAGTAGAAGAGGGGGAGCCAAAAACATTCAGTACTTC. Translated: CASRRGGAKNIQYF.

This clonotype was seen only a few times. The chain combines TRBV19 with TRBJ1-1; no clear D. Trimming removed 0 bases from V and 8 bases from J, with 13 bases in between. The germline V gene has CDR1 LNHDA and CDR2 SQIVND (reference sequence). The CDR3 is made up of 14 amino acids. CDR3 nucleotides: TGTGCCAGTAGTATAGACGCCCTAGGTGGGGAAGCTTTCTTT. Its translation is CASSIDALGGEAFF.

A few counts support this clonotype. The chain couples TRBV28 to TRBJ2-3; 11 nucleotides match TRBD2. The junction had 7 bases not matched to a gene; V was cut back by 7 bases and J by 1 base. The CDR3 is 16 amino acids. CDR1 and CDR2 from the germline V gene are MDHEN and SYDVKM. Here the CDR3 DNA reads TGTGCCAGCAAGCCCGTAGCGGGAGGGGGCACAGATACGCAGTATTTT. This gives the protein CASKPVAGGGTDTQYF.

Here the CDR3 DNA reads TGTGCCAGTAGTATAGATGGGACTAGCGGGGACAATGAGCAGTTCTTC. It is translated as CASSIDGTSGDNEQFF. V and J are TRBV19 and TRBJ2-1, with TRBD2 identical over 13 bases. The CDR3 has 16 residues. Germline trimming cut 0 bases from V and 5 bases from J; bases unmatched to any gene: 1. Germline CDR1 reads LNHDA; CDR2 reads SQIVND (reference sequence).

This clonotype came up a few times. This may be a read error: a much more frequent sequence differs by one nucleotide. The J gene is TRBJ2-1, the V gene TRBV7-9, with 10 bases fitting TRBD2. Germline V lookup: CDR1 SEHNR, CDR2 FQNEAQ (reference sequence). The CDR3 sequence is 16 residues long. This CDR3 reads CASSRQGTSEFGERFF. CDR3 sequence (DNA): TGTGCCAGCAGTCGACAGGGGACTAGCGAGTTTGGGGAGCGGTTCTTC.

This clonotype has ten or more counts. The chain combines TRBV28 with TRBJ1-2, with D unclear. The CDR3 has 15 residues. Germline V gene lookup returns CDR1 MDHEN and CDR2 SYDVKM. V shed 4 bases and J shed 2 bases, with 14 bases lying between them. The CDR3 sequence is CASSSRLRGNYGYTF. The CDR3 DNA reads as TGTGCCAGCAGTTCTCGTTTGCGGGGAAACTATGGCTACACCTTC.

There are many counts of this clonotype. The chain recombines TRBV3-1 with TRBJ1-2, with 8 nucleotides matching TRBD1. This CDR3 is built from 15 residues. The germline V gene has CDR1 LGHDT and CDR2 YNNKEL (reference sequence). Losses at the gene ends were 4 bases for V and 6 bases for J; bases not matched to a gene: 10. The CDR3 protein is CASSLGAQGANGYTF. The CDR3 bases are TGTGCCAGCAGCCTTGGAGCGCAGGGGGCCAATGGCTACACCTTC. Supplemented by reference TRBV3-1 and TRBJ1-2, the full variable domain reads DTAVSQTPKYLVTQMGNDKSIKCEQNLGHDTMYWYKQDSKKFLKIMFSYNNKELIINETVPNRFSPKSPDKAHLNLHINSLELGDSAVYFCASSLGAQGANGYTFGSGTRLTVV.

The chain is built from TRBV19 and TRBJ1-1; 8 bases agree with TRBD1. CDR1 is LNHDA and CDR2 is SQIVND in the germline V gene (reference sequence). The CDR3 is made up of 16 amino acids. Trimming removed 1 base from V and 0 bases from J; junction bases left unmatched: 4. The CDR3 DNA reads TGTGCCAGTAGTATAGGGTACAGGGGGTTGAACACTGAAGCTTTCTTT. Translating it yields CASSIGYRGLNTEAFF.

This clonotype was observed at least ten times. The rearrangement joins TRBV18 to TRBJ1-1; D gene uncertain. Trimming cost V 2 bases and J 0 bases, with 7 bases left between them. Germline assignment: CDR1 KGHSH and CDR2 LQKENI. CDR3 size: 14 residues. The CDR3 DNA follows: TGTGCCAGCTCACCAAGGGAGATGAACACTGAAGCTTTCTTT. Amino acids: CASSPREMNTEAFF.

In its sample, this clonotype was seen a few times. V gene TRBV20-1 combines with J gene TRBJ2-1; 12 bases agree with TRBD2. The germline V gene encodes CDR1 DFQATT and CDR2 SNEGSKA (reference sequence). The junction had 4 bases not matched to a gene; V was cut back by 6 bases and J by 1 base. The CDR3 has 15 amino acids. The CDR3, as DNA: TGCAGTGCCAAGACTAGCGGGAGATCCTACAATGAGCAGTTCTTC. Translated, it gives CSAKTSGRSYNEQFF.